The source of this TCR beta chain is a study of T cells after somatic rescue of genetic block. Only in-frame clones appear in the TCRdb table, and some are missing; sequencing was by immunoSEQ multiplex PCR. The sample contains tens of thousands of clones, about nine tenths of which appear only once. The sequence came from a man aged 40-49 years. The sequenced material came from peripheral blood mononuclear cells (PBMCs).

For the CDR3, the DNA is TGTGCCTGGAGGAGGGGGCTAGCTCACACAGATACGCAGTATTTT. It is translated as CAWRRGLAHTDTQYF. The V and J genes are TRBV30 and TRBJ2-3; 7 bases match TRBD1. Germline CDR1 reads GTSNPN; CDR2 reads SVGIG (reference sequence). V was pared by 3 bases and J by 2 bases, with 8 bases of the junction left unmatched. CDR3 length: 15 residues.